The clone carrying this TCR beta chain was counted at least ten times. The data originate from a study of HIV-infected children after antiretroviral therapy interruption. Study at large: Weeks 0, 48 and 150 were sampled under continuous treatment.

Treatment in this sample: PENTA 11 planned treatment interruption arm or continuous ART arm. RNA-based 3' RACE libraries used unique molecular identifiers. Via MiXCR, TCRdb re-called the 3' RACE reads, giving one row per CDR3 protein. Of about 15,000 distinct CDR3 sequences detected, about 3.4% appear once; the ten largest clones hold 34%. Germline lookup yields CDR1 LNHDA and CDR2 SQIVND (reference sequence). The ends lost 6 bases at V and 0 bases at J; junction bases unmatched: 10. The CDR3 spans 17 residues. The source of this sequence is a pool of human donors with HIV. The sample here was CD45RO+ CD8+ T cells from PBMCs, pooled from several time points, taken from a donor given antiretroviral therapy, either interrupted or continuous. Subset given: memory CD8+ CD45RO+ CD45RA- T cells. The V gene is TRBV19, the J gene TRBJ1-4; TRBD1 matches at 7 bases. CDR3 sequence reads: CASRRRDRETTNEKLFF. The CDR3, as DNA: TGTGCCAGTAGGCGCCGGGACAGAGAGACAACTAATGAAAAACTGTTTTTT.